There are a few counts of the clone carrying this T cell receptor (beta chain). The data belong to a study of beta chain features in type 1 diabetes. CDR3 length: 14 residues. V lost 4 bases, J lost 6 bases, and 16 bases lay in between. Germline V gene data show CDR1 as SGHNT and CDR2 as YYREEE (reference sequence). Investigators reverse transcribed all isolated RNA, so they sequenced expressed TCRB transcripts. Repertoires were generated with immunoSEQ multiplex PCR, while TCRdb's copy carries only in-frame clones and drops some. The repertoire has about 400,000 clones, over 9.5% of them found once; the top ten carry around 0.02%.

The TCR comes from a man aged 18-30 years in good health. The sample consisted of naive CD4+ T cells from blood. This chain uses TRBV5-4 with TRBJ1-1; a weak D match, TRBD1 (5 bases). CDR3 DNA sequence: TGTGCCAGCAGCCCGGAGGGGCAGGCGGCTGAAGCTTTCTTT. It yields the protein CASSPEGQAAEAFF.